Shown below are 29 T cell receptor beta chains from a single sample sequenced in a study of T cells in Graves' hyperthyroidism and ophthalmopathy (dated by TCRdb to about 2019). Libraries came from multiplex PCR. Sequenced using an Illumina HiSeq 2000. The TCR beta CDR3 regions were amplified from the RNA transcripts. The TCR CDR3 was subjected to a first round of RT-PCR using the HTBI primer set and the Qiagen OneStep RT-PCR kit. The public sequencing data were trimmed at Q25 with fastp and processed into clonotypes with MiXCR by TCRdb, which kept only in-frame beta chains. When rows share a CDR3 protein, they turn into one entry using the most common DNA and genes. The sample contains some 510,000 distinct CDR3 sequences, about 45% of them found a single time. The biggest ten clones account for roughly 8.2% of the sample. The material sequenced was peripheral blood or thyroid tissue (not recorded which). These receptors were obtained from a woman aged 18-29 years with Graves' hyperthyroidism. Donor details come from another sample of the same person, matched by shared clones.

The V call is TRBV10-3, the J call TRBJ1-3; weak D call: TRBD1 (5 bases). Germline V gene lookup returns CDR1 ENHRY and CDR2 SYGVKD. There are 16 residues in the CDR3. V shed 6 bases and J shed 0 bases, with 15 bases lying between them. The CDR3 loop is CAIRAGRPISGNTIYF. In nucleotides, the CDR3 is TGTGCCATCAGGGCGGGACGACCAATCTCTGGAAACACCATATATTTT.

The J gene is TRBJ1-1, the V gene TRBV7-9; D ambiguous. This CDR3 is built from 14 residues. The V and J ends lost 1 base and 6 bases respectively, with 12 bases between them. Germline assignment: CDR1 SEHNR and CDR2 FQNEAQ (reference sequence). In nucleotides, the CDR3 is TGTGCCAGCAGCTTAGGGGCCCAGAGCGCTGAAGCTTTCTTT. Its translation: CASSLGAQSAEAFF.

The chain couples TRBV19 to TRBJ2-5, with 7 bases aligning to TRBD2. The CDR3 covers 14 residues. V lost 1 base to trimming and J lost 7 bases; unmatched junction nucleotides: 6. Germline assignment: CDR1 LNHDA and CDR2 SQIVND (reference sequence). This chain's CDR3 is CASSIGASGRTQYF. The CDR3 DNA sequence: TGTGCCAGTAGTATAGGGGCTAGCGGCCGGACCCAGTACTTC.

This clonotype occurred a few times. V gene TRBV19 combines with J gene TRBJ2-2; 11 bases line up with TRBD2. The V segment lost 4 bases and the J segment 5 bases; nucleotides outside the gene matches: 6. The germline V gene has CDR1 LNHDA and CDR2 SQIVND (reference sequence). The CDR3 consists of 16 residues. This CDR3 reads CASSRGLAAATGELFF. CDR3 bases: TGTGCCAGTAGTAGGGGACTAGCGGCCGCTACCGGGGAGCTGTTTTTT.

This clonotype was seen a handful of times. CDR3 in DNA: TGTGCCAGTGCTGACGGGTACTCTGGAAACACCATATATTTT. The encoded protein is CASADGYSGNTIYF. The rearrangement uses TRBV25-1 and TRBJ1-3; D gene uncertain. The germline V and J ends were trimmed by 9 bases and 0 bases, with 12 bases remaining between them. Germline V gives CDR1 MGHDK, CDR2 SYGVNS. There are 14 residues in the CDR3.

This clonotype was found many times. V is TRBV14 and J is TRBJ1-2; D gene unclear. V gave up 1 base and J gave up 4 bases, with 7 bases separating them. Per germline, CDR1 SGHDN and CDR2 FVKESK. This CDR3 has 13 amino acids. The CDR3 reads CASSQGVTYGYTF. CDR3 DNA: TGTGCCAGCAGCCAAGGAGTGACCTATGGCTACACCTTC.

V is TRBV4-3 and J is TRBJ1-1; D not resolved. CDR1 is LGHNA, CDR2 YSLEER, per germline. This CDR3 region has 14 residues. V was pared by 3 bases and J by 5 bases, with 13 bases between. CDR3 nucleotide sequence: TGCGCCAGCAGCCAGCCTATCAGAGGGACTGAAGCTTTCTTT. This gives the protein CASSQPIRGTEAFF.

J is TRBJ2-5 and V is TRBV29-1; 14 positions agree with TRBD2. The CDR3 covers 16 residues. Unmatched junction bases numbered 11, after V lost 6 bases and J lost 5 bases. Germline V gene data show CDR1 as SQVTM and CDR2 as ANQGSEA. The DNA of the CDR3 is TGCAGCGTCGACCGACTAGCGGGAGGGCTAAGGGAGACCCAGTACTTC. The encoded protein is CSVDRLAGGLRETQYF.

The chain uses TRBV24-1 and TRBJ2-3, with unresolved D. The CDR3 covers 13 residues. Looked up from germline, CDR1 is KGHDR and CDR2 is SFDVKD. V was pared by 4 bases and J by 6 bases, with 10 bases between. In nucleotides, the CDR3 is TGTGCCACCAGTGAGAGCCCTCACGATACGCAGTATTTT. Its translation is CATSESPHDTQYF.

The chain couples TRBV7-6 to TRBJ1-3, with 7 bases that match TRBD1. Per germline, CDR1 SGHVS and CDR2 FNYEAQ. V dropped 5 bases and J dropped 2; count of bases not matched to a gene: 6. CDR3 length: 15 residues. Written as DNA, the CDR3 is TGTGCCAGCAGCAGGGGGGACAGTCCTGGAAACACCATATATTTT. This sequence encodes CASSRGDSPGNTIYF.

The V and J genes are TRBV20-1 and TRBJ2-7; the D is unclear. Germline V gene sequence: CDR1 DFQATT, CDR2 SNEGSKA (reference sequence). With 1 base removed from V and 5 bases from J, the gap between germline ends came to 12 bases. The CDR3 length is 13 residues. The DNA of the CDR3 is TGCAGTGCTAGAGTACGGACGGCGCACGAGCAGTACTTC. Its protein is CSARVRTAHEQYF.

This clonotype was seen only a few times. The genes are TRBV12-3 or TRBV12-4 and TRBJ1-2, with 7 bases that match TRBD1. V gave up 7 bases and J gave up 3 bases; unmatched junction bases: 5. The CDR3 spans 13 residues. The CDR3 loop is CASNRGNDYGYTF. In nucleotides, the CDR3 is TGTGCCAGCAACAGGGGCAATGACTATGGCTACACCTTC.

This clonotype was recorded at least ten times. The CDR3, as DNA: TGTGCCAGCAGTGGGGAGGAAAAACTGTTTTTT. It is translated as CASSGEEKLFF. This chain joins TRBV2 and TRBJ1-4, with D unclear. The CDR3 has 11 amino acids. Germline CDR1 is SNHLY and CDR2 is FYNNEI. The V gene lost 4 bases and the J gene lost 8 bases, with 5 bases spanning the gap.

This clonotype has a handful of counts. The rearrangement links TRBV2 to TRBJ1-4; 10 bases line up with TRBD1. CDR3 size: 15 residues. Trimming at V came to 6 bases and at J to 7 bases, leaving 8 bases not matched to a gene. Germline V gene sequence: CDR1 SNHLY, CDR2 FYNNEI. The CDR3 nucleotides read TGTGCCAGCAGACCAGACAGGGGGCCTGGTGAAAAACTGTTTTTT. This gives the protein CASRPDRGPGEKLFF.

The V and J genes are TRBV20-1 and TRBJ2-5; D might be TRBD2 (6 bases). This CDR3 spans 13 amino acids. V lost 6 bases and J lost 5, with 16 bases in between. Germline-derived CDR1 and CDR2 are DFQATT and SNEGSKA (reference sequence). CDR3 amino acids: CSASRGGFETQYF. Written as DNA, the CDR3 is TGCAGTGCCTCTAGGGGAGGCTTCGAGACCCAGTACTTC.

This clonotype has only a few counts. The chain combines TRBV14 with TRBJ1-5, with D perhaps matching TRBD1 (5 bases). This CDR3 has 17 amino acids. Germline CDR1 SGHDN, CDR2 FVKESK. The V end lost 0 bases, the J end lost 2 bases, and 14 bases lay between the germline ends. CDR3 residues: CASSQEVGRGGNQPQHF. The CDR3 DNA reads TGTGCCAGCAGCCAAGAAGTAGGGAGGGGTGGCAATCAGCCCCAGCATTTT.

The rearrangement joins TRBV25-1 to TRBJ1-2, with D perhaps matching TRBD1 (5 bases). There are 16 residues in the CDR3. The ends were cut back, 5 bases at V and 6 bases at J, with 22 bases in the middle. CDR1 and CDR2 from the germline V gene are MGHDK and SYGVNS. The CDR3 here is CASSYSPGMDAHGYTF. In nucleotides, the CDR3 is TGTGCCAGCAGTTACTCCCCAGGGATGGATGCTCATGGCTACACCTTC.

This clonotype was picked up one time. The chain employs TRBV2 and TRBJ1-2; possible D gene TRBD1, 5 bases. Germline-derived CDR1 and CDR2 are SNHLY and FYNNEI. V lost 5 bases and J 8 bases, leaving 18 bases between the germline ends. CDR3 length equals 14 residues. CDR3 DNA: TGTGCCAGCAGTTTTGGAGGACATTCGGTGGGCTACACCTTC. It translates to CASSFGGHSVGYTF.

The sample holds many counts of this clonotype. The V gene is TRBV7-9, the J gene TRBJ1-5; TRBD1 might be the D (5 bases). V was shortened by 4 bases and J by 6 bases, with 13 bases between the two germline ends. Germline-derived CDR1 and CDR2 are SEHNR and FQNEAQ (reference sequence). The CDR3 is made up of 14 amino acids. The CDR3 DNA sequence: TGTGCCAGCAGCTACCAGGGCGGTGGTCAGCCCCAGCATTTT. This codes for CASSYQGGGQPQHF. The full variable domain, rest sourced from reference TRBV7-9 and TRBJ1-5, is DTGVSQNPRHKITKRGQNVTFRCDPISEHNRLYWYRQTLGQGPEFLTYFQNEAQLEKSRLLSDRFSAERPKGSFSTLEIQRTEQGDSAMYLCASSYQGGGQPQHFGDGTRLSIL.

This chain connects TRBV7-1 to TRBJ2-7; 14 positions match TRBD2. TRBV7-1 is labeled an ORF, and its function is uncertain. The CDR3 covers 16 residues. Trimming took 3 bases from V and 4 from J; bases not matched to a gene: 5. The CDR3 DNA is TGTGCCAGCAGCTCCGGGACTAGCGGGAGTTTTTACGAGCAGTACTTC. It codes for CASSSGTSGSFYEQYF.

J is TRBJ1-1 and V is TRBV5-1; maybe TRBD1 (5 bases). V was cut by 0 bases and J by 0 bases, with 9 bases left in between. This CDR3 contains 15 residues. Germline V CDR1 and CDR2: SGHRS, YFSETQ. For the CDR3, the DNA is TGCGCCAGCAGCTTGGAAGGGGAACTGAACACTGAAGCTTTCTTT. Residues: CASSLEGELNTEAFF. Variable domain in full (rest from reference TRBV5-1 and TRBJ1-1): KAGVTQTPRYLIKTRGQQVTLSCSPISGHRSVSWYQQTPGQGLQFLFEYFSETQRNKGNFPGRFSGRQFSNSRSEMNVSTLELGDSALYLCASSLEGELNTEAFFGQGTRLTVV.

This clonotype has more than one count but fewer than ten. This CDR3 is CSAKENYGYTF. CDR3 nucleotides: TGCAGTGCAAAGGAGAACTATGGCTACACCTTC. The rearrangement links TRBV20-1 to TRBJ1-2; the D is unclear. Germline CDR1 and CDR2: DFQATT and SNEGSKA (reference sequence). V dropped 6 bases and J dropped 2 bases, with 7 bases sitting between them. This CDR3 is 11 amino acids long.

This clonotype has a count of ten or more. This chain uses TRBV7-6 with TRBJ2-7, with TRBD1 matching 7 bases. The V and J ends lost 2 bases and 5 bases, in that order; junction bases with no gene match: 6. From germline, CDR1 is SGHVS and CDR2 FNYEAQ. The CDR3 loop spans 14 amino acids. CDR3 amino acids: CASSLSGTEDEQYF. In DNA, the CDR3 is TGTGCCAGCAGCTTATCAGGGACAGAAGACGAGCAGTACTTC.

On this clonotype itself: Compared with germline, one end of the junction differs, possibly owing to a read error. The chain has TRBV14 and TRBJ2-7; 10 bases map to TRBD2. Looked up from germline, CDR1 is SGHDN and CDR2 is FVKESK. The CDR3 consists of 15 residues. CDR3 residues: CASSQVPSGSDEQYF. DNA for the CDR3: TGTGCCAGCAGTCAAGTTCCTAGCGGGAGCGACGAGCAGTACTTC.

V usage is TRBV7-2 and J usage is TRBJ1-5; 10 nucleotides match TRBD1. V gave up 5 bases and J gave up 6 bases; unmatched junction bases: 7. This CDR3 has 15 amino acids. Germline CDR1 reads SGHTA; CDR2 reads FQGNSA. CDR3 amino acids: CASSPDRGFRQPQHF. The CDR3 nucleotides are TGTGCCAGCAGCCCGGACAGGGGGTTTCGTCAGCCCCAGCATTTT.

In the case of this clonotype: An end of the junction does not agree with germline; a read error may underlie this. The chain couples TRBV7-2 to TRBJ1-5; 9 bases are shared with TRBD1. The CDR3 length is 16 residues. The germline gives CDR1 SGHTA, CDR2 FQGNSA. The CDR3 sequence: CASSHQGQGGNQPRHF. The CDR3 nucleotides read TGTGCCAGCAGCCATCAGGGACAGGGCGGCAATCAGCCCCGGCATTTT. The full variable domain, completed using reference TRBV7-2 and TRBJ1-5, is GAGVSQSPSNKVTEKGKDVELRCDPISGHTALYWYRQSLGQGLEFLIYFQGNSAPDKSGLPSDRFSAERTGGSVSTLTIQRTQQEDSAVYLCASSHQGQGGNQPRHFGDGTRLSIL.

In this sample, this clonotype turned up a few times. The chain employs TRBV7-9 and TRBJ2-2; D ambiguous. The germline V and J ends were trimmed by 2 bases and 5 bases, with 9 bases remaining between them. This CDR3 is built from 14 residues. CDR1 and CDR2 from the germline V gene are SEHNR and FQNEAQ (reference sequence). CDR3 in DNA: TGTGCCAGCAGCTTATATCTGTATACCGGGGAGCTGTTTTTT. Translated, it gives CASSLYLYTGELFF.

As concerns this clonotype: The junction departs from germline at one end; a sequencing error may be responsible. CDR3 residues: CASSFLVGQTSYEQYF. The CDR3 region has the DNA TGTGCCAGCAGTTTTCTCGTCGGACAGACCTCCTACGAGCAGTACTTC. The chain employs TRBV10-3 and TRBJ2-7; D might be TRBD1 (6 bases). The CDR3 runs 16 residues. Looked up from germline, CDR1 is ENHRY and CDR2 is SYGVKD.

The chain links TRBV7-9 to TRBJ1-2; D possibly corresponds to TRBD1 (6 bases). This CDR3 has 13 amino acids. V was pared by 6 bases and J by 3 bases, with 11 bases between. Germline lookup yields CDR1 SEHNR and CDR2 FQNEAQ (reference sequence). CDR3 region: CASRQDRYYGYTF. The DNA for the CDR3 is TGTGCCAGCAGGCAAGACAGGTACTATGGCTACACCTTC.